The 18 T cell receptor beta chains below all came from one sample that was sequenced in a study of identical twins listed by TCRdb under 2016. The library was prepared using 5' RACE. Data came from an Illumina HiSeq 2000. TCRdb handled the public reads itself, with Q25 trimming in fastp and clone calling in MiXCR, and kept productive beta chains. Each CDR3 protein gets just one entry, which takes the most common genes and DNA from the rows behind it. For this sample there are hundreds of thousands of distinct CDR3 sequences; about 7.6% appear just once. Of the sample, 1.5% to 2% is held by the ten largest clones. The data also belong to a second study, concerning yellow fever vaccine responses in identical twins.

Sequencing was done on a sample of PBMCs. These receptor sequences come from a woman aged 18-30 years in good health.

In its sample, this clonotype was seen a few times. V usage is TRBV20-1 and J usage is TRBJ1-3; D possibly corresponds to TRBD1 (6 bases). Germline V gives CDR1 DFQATT, CDR2 SNEGSKA (reference sequence). The V and J ends lost 6 bases and 3 bases respectively, with 21 bases between them. CDR3 length equals 16 residues. This CDR3 reads CSAYRDGVRFGNTIYF. DNA for the CDR3: TGCAGTGCCTACAGGGACGGAGTACGATTTGGAAACACCATATATTTT.

In its sample, this clonotype was seen many times. The V and J genes are TRBV12-3 or TRBV12-4 and TRBJ1-6; the D is unclear. The CDR3 covers 12 residues. V was trimmed by 8 bases and J by 10 bases, leaving 12 bases between them. The CDR3 DNA is TGTGCCAGCTTGATGGCGGGGTCACCCCTCCACTTT. Its protein product is CASLMAGSPLHF.

The rearrangement uses TRBV21-1 and TRBJ2-1; whether TRBD2, the table's D call, matches the DNA was not checked. TRBV21-1 is noted as a pseudogene. CDR3 length: 20 amino acids. For the CDR3, the DNA is TGTGCCAGCAGCCCCCCACCGGGACTAGCGGGGGGGCCCCCTTACAATGAGCAGTTCTTC. Translated: CASSPPPGLAGGPPYNEQFF.

This clonotype was counted between two and nine times. The V and J genes are TRBV6-1 and TRBJ2-7; TRBD2 might be the D (5 bases). The CDR3 covers 12 residues. Germline V gene data show CDR1 as MNHNS and CDR2 as SASEGT. The V and J ends lost 8 bases and 2 bases respectively, with 10 bases between them. CDR3 in amino acids: CASEGNAYEQYV. DNA of the CDR3: TGTGCCAGCGAGGGCAATGCCTACGAGCAGTACGTC.

V and J are TRBV4-1 and TRBJ1-1; 8 nucleotides match TRBD1. Per germline, CDR1 MGHRA and CDR2 YSYEKL. The length of the CDR3 is 17 residues. V shed 1 base and J 5 bases; nucleotides not matched to a gene: 12. The DNA of the CDR3 is TGCGCCAGCAGCCAAGCGTCCGGGCGGGACAGGCGGACTGAAGCTTTCTTT. Amino acid sequence: CASSQASGRDRRTEAFF.

This clonotype has at least ten counts. The rearrangement links TRBV3-1 to TRBJ2-3; D unresolved. Germline lookup yields CDR1 LGHDT and CDR2 YNNKEL (reference sequence). This CDR3 contains 12 residues. The V gene lost 2 bases and the J gene lost 3 bases, with 3 bases spanning the gap. The CDR3 DNA reads TGTGCCAGCAGCCAACTGACAGATACGCAGTATTTT. The encoded protein is CASSQLTDTQYF.

The CDR3: CASSQEWRGHTDTQYF. As DNA, the CDR3 is TGTGCCAGCAGCCAAGAGTGGCGGGGCCACACAGATACGCAGTATTTT. The V call is TRBV4-2, the J call TRBJ2-3, with a tentative D call TRBD2 (6 bases). Germline V gene lookup returns CDR1 LGHNA and CDR2 YNFKEQ. The CDR3 is 16 residues long. The V end lost 0 bases, the J end lost 2 bases, and 12 bases lay between the germline ends.

Many counts were recorded for this clonotype. The chain carries TRBV12-3 or TRBV12-4 and TRBJ1-5, with TRBD1 identical over 10 bases. V gave up 7 bases and J gave up 4 bases; unmatched junction bases: 10. The CDR3 contains 16 residues. CDR3 sequence (DNA): TGTGCCAGCACCCCTGGGGACAGGGGAGGGAATCAGCCCCAGCATTTT. Its protein is CASTPGDRGGNQPQHF.

This clonotype has ten or more counts. The junction and the germline gene differ at one end; a read error may be behind it. The gene calls are TRBV24-1 and TRBJ2-1, with 9 bases aligning to TRBD1. Germline values: CDR1 KGHDR, CDR2 SFDVKD. The CDR3 is 16 residues long. The CDR3 is CATSRADRGSHNEQFF. The CDR3 DNA is TGTGCCACCAGTCGTGCGGACAGGGGCTCCCACAATGAGCAGTTCTTC.

The CDR3 region is CASSVGVSGGQDTQYF. The CDR3 DNA reads TGTGCCAGCAGCGTAGGGGTTAGCGGGGGGCAAGATACGCAGTATTTT. The V and J genes are TRBV9 and TRBJ2-3; 10 bases match TRBD2. In germline, CDR1 is SGDLS, CDR2 YYNGEE. This CDR3 has 16 amino acids. V lost 0 bases to trimming and J lost 5 bases; unmatched junction nucleotides: 6.

Many counts were recorded for this clonotype. The V call is TRBV11-2, the J call TRBJ1-1, with 7 bases that match TRBD1. Trimming took 5 bases from V and 1 from J; bases not matched to a gene: 7. This CDR3 is 15 amino acids long. Germline CDR1 SGHAT, CDR2 FQNNGV. CDR3 DNA sequence: TGTGCCAGCAGCCCCTCCGACAGGGCGAACACTGAAGCTTTCTTT. It encodes CASSPSDRANTEAFF.

J is TRBJ2-7 and V is TRBV7-2; the match to TRBD2 covers 9 bases. The CDR3 extends over 16 amino acids. Germline trimming cut 2 bases from V and 3 bases from J; bases unmatched to any gene: 8. CDR1 and CDR2 (germline): SGHTA, FQGNSA. The DNA for the CDR3 is TGTGCCAGCAGCTTACCCCTAGCGGGAATTAGCTACGAGCAGTACTTC. As protein: CASSLPLAGISYEQYF.

This clonotype was detected a few times. The V gene is TRBV3-1, the J gene TRBJ1-3; 9 bases are shared with TRBD1. The CDR3 loop spans 17 amino acids. J gave up 1 base and V 0 bases, and 4 bases lay outside the gene matches. The germline CDR1 and CDR2 sequences are LGHDT and YNNKEL (reference sequence). The CDR3: CASSQDLTGGSGNTIYF. The CDR3 nucleotides are TGTGCCAGCAGCCAAGACCTGACAGGGGGGTCTGGAAACACCATATATTTT. Supplemented by reference TRBV3-1 and TRBJ1-3, the full variable domain reads DTAVSQTPKYLVTQMGNDKSIKCEQNLGHDTMYWYKQDSKKFLKIMFSYNNKELIINETVPNRFSPKSPDKAHLNLHINSLELGDSAVYFCASSQDLTGGSGNTIYFGEGSWLTVV.

This clonotype was detected only a few times. In nucleotides, the CDR3 is TGCAGTGCCACCCTTCCGGGGGAGGGTTACAATGAGCAGTTCTTC. Translated: CSATLPGEGYNEQFF. The chain employs TRBV20-1 and TRBJ2-1; 7 bases line up with TRBD2. Trimming at V came to 6 bases and at J to 4 bases, leaving 12 bases not matched to a gene. Germline CDR1 is DFQATT and CDR2 is SNEGSKA (reference sequence). The CDR3 is 15 residues long.

The V call is TRBV27, the J call TRBJ1-3, with 7 bases aligning to TRBD1. CDR1 and CDR2 (germline): MNHEY, SMNVEV (reference sequence). V lost 6 bases, J lost 0 bases, and 14 bases stayed unmatched. This CDR3 region has 18 residues. The CDR3 loop reads CASRSRQGGALSGNTIYF. CDR3 sequence (DNA): TGTGCCAGCAGATCCCGACAGGGTGGGGCTCTCTCTGGAAACACCATATATTTT.

The table lists this clonotype with a few counts. The chain carries TRBV3-1 and TRBJ1-2, with 7 positions matching TRBD1. Per germline, CDR1 LGHDT and CDR2 YNNKEL (reference sequence). The CDR3 covers 16 residues. With 1 base clipped from V and 7 bases from J, the junction kept 12 bases outside the gene matches. CDR3 coding DNA: TGTGCCAGCAGCCAAGTGGAAGGCAGGGGGAGTGTTGGCTACACCTTC. Translated, it gives CASSQVEGRGSVGYTF. Filled out from reference TRBV3-1 and TRBJ1-2, the complete variable domain reads DTAVSQTPKYLVTQMGNDKSIKCEQNLGHDTMYWYKQDSKKFLKIMFSYNNKELIINETVPNRFSPKSPDKAHLNLHINSLELGDSAVYFCASSQVEGRGSVGYTFGSGTRLTVV.

This clonotype has only a few counts. The chain carries TRBV6-2 or TRBV6-3 and TRBJ2-1; no reliable D call. CDR1 MNHEY and CDR2 SVGEGT come from the germline V gene. Trimming took 5 bases from V and 4 from J, leaving 15 bases between them. This CDR3 has 15 amino acids. The CDR3 protein is CASSPFDSRYNEQFF. The CDR3 DNA reads TGTGCCAGCAGTCCCTTCGATAGCCGTTACAATGAGCAGTTCTTC.

As to this clonotype: Relative to the germline gene, one junction end is altered; a read error may explain this. This chain uses TRBV3-1 with TRBJ2-5, with D possibly being TRBD2 (7 bases). CDR3 length equals 17 residues. The germline V gene has CDR1 LGHDT and CDR2 YNNKEL (reference sequence). DNA of the CDR3: TGTGCCTGCAGCCAACATCGGCGGGGGACACCTCAAGAGACCCAGTACTTC. Amino acids: CACSQHRRGTPQETQYF.